One and the same sample provided the 32 T cell receptor beta chains below, sequenced in a study of T-cell reconstitution after alpha-beta-depleted transplantation in children. As it was prepared, the TCRbeta library received unique molecular identifiers. One entry per CDR3 protein, called by TCRdb with MiXCR from the PCR reads. The data hold about 200,000 distinct CDR3 sequences, with approximately 17% observed a single time. The source was PBMCs, mostly from graft donor cells, collected 360 days after TCRalphabeta/CD19-depleted stem cell transplant. Source of these receptors: a male patient between 2 and 9 years old who had a stem cell transplant for acute lymphoblastic leukemia, so the T cells may come from the graft donor.

This clonotype showed up just a few times. The J gene is TRBJ2-7, the V gene TRBV7-2, with 9 bases matching TRBD2. Germline V gene lookup returns CDR1 SGHTA and CDR2 FQGNSA. This CDR3 region has 15 residues. Germline trimming cut 4 bases from V and 2 bases from J; bases unmatched to any gene: 6. CDR3 DNA sequence: TGTGCCAGCAGCTGGCGACTAGCGGTACCCTACGAGCAGTACTTC. This codes for CASSWRLAVPYEQYF. Supplemented by reference TRBV7-2 and TRBJ2-7, the full variable domain reads GAGVSQSPSNKVTEKGKDVELRCDPISGHTALYWYRQSLGQGLEFLIYFQGNSAPDKSGLPSDRFSAERTGGSVSTLTIQRTQQEDSAVYLCASSWRLAVPYEQYFGPGTRLTVT.

The chain carries TRBV6-5 and TRBJ2-3; the match to TRBD1 covers 7 bases. Germline CDR1 and CDR2: MNHEY and SVGAGI. This CDR3 contains 15 residues. Germline trimming cut 0 bases from V and 2 bases from J; bases unmatched to any gene: 2. The CDR3 reads CASSYSGQSTDTQYF. Here the CDR3 DNA reads TGTGCCAGCAGTTACTCGGGACAGTCCACAGATACGCAGTATTTT.

Concerning this clonotype itself: The junction shows a germline mismatch at one end, possibly a read error. CDR3 in amino acids: CTSSLSGRGLNLNTGELFF. The CDR3 coding sequence is TGTACCAGCAGTCTATCCGGCAGGGGGCTAAATCTGAACACCGGGGAGCTGTTTTTT. The V gene is TRBV12-3 or TRBV12-4, the J gene TRBJ2-2, with 8 bases fitting TRBD1. CDR3 length equals 19 residues.

This clonotype has a handful of counts. The rearrangement links TRBV20-1 to TRBJ1-6, with TRBD1 matching 7 bases. Trimming cost V 2 bases and J 7 bases; bases outside gene matches: 8. The germline gives CDR1 DFQATT, CDR2 SNEGSKA (reference sequence). There are 15 residues in the CDR3. In DNA form, the CDR3 reads TGCAGTGCTAGAACCTTGACAGGGAGGAATTCACCCCTCCACTTT. Translating gives CSARTLTGRNSPLHF.

The chain uses TRBV12-3 or TRBV12-4 and TRBJ2-1; 10 nucleotides agree with TRBD1. Trimming cost V 10 bases and J 0 bases; bases outside gene matches: 12. The length of the CDR3 is 17 residues. Written as DNA, the CDR3 is TGTGCCACCACAGGACAGGGGGGCCATTACTCCTACAATGAGCAGTTCTTC. Translated, it gives CATTGQGGHYSYNEQFF.

This chain uses TRBV6-2 or TRBV6-3 with TRBJ1-3; perhaps TRBD1 as D (6 bases). CDR3 size: 15 residues. V lost 0 bases to trimming and J lost 0 bases, with 6 bases between them. Germline V gene sequence: CDR1 MNHEY, CDR2 SVGEGT. The CDR3 here is CASSYSGASGNTIYF. The CDR3 DNA sequence: TGTGCCAGCAGTTACTCGGGGGCCTCTGGAAACACCATATATTTT.

V and J are TRBV5-1 and TRBJ2-2; possibly TRBD2 for D (6 bases). The CDR3 is 16 amino acids. Germline V gene lookup returns CDR1 SGHRS and CDR2 YFSETQ. Trimming removed 0 bases at V and 3 bases at J, with 12 bases between. The CDR3 DNA is TGCGCCAGCAGCTTGGGACCGACGGGGGACACCGGGGAGCTGTTTTTT. It encodes CASSLGPTGDTGELFF.

This clonotype was observed many times. The DNA for the CDR3 is TGTGCCAGCAGTTTGGTGGAGGCTAGCGGCTACACCTTC. This encodes CASSLVEASGYTF. This chain links TRBV12-3 or TRBV12-4 with TRBJ1-2; D not certain. CDR3 length: 13 amino acids. The V end was cut by 3 bases, the J end by 8 bases, with 13 bases between.

This clonotype was recorded at least ten times. This chain connects TRBV4-1 to TRBJ1-2; D gene uncertain. CDR3 length: 14 amino acids. CDR1 MGHRA and CDR2 YSYEKL come from the germline V gene. V was cut by 1 base and J by 3 bases, with 9 bases left in between. CDR3 in amino acids: CASSQGWAYYGYTF. In DNA form, the CDR3 reads TGCGCCAGCAGCCAAGGCTGGGCTTACTATGGCTACACCTTC.

The J gene is TRBJ1-2, the V gene TRBV10-3; no reliable D call. The CDR3 length is 14 residues. CDR1 and CDR2 (germline): ENHRY, SYGVKD. V shed 4 bases and J shed 6 bases, with 15 bases lying between them. The CDR3 DNA reads TGTGCCATCAGTGTAGTCGGGGTCTTGGATGGCTACACCTTC. It encodes CAISVVGVLDGYTF.

The CDR3 coding sequence is TGTGCCAGCAGCCAAGCCGGGACAGGGGTCTACGAGCAGTACTTC. It specifies CASSQAGTGVYEQYF. The chain uses TRBV11-2 and TRBJ2-7; TRBD1 agrees at 10 bases. Trimming took 5 bases from V and 3 from J; bases not matched to a gene: 7. This CDR3 is 15 amino acids long. Germline-derived CDR1 and CDR2 are SGHAT and FQNNGV.

V usage is TRBV20-1 and J usage is TRBJ2-4, with D possibly being TRBD1 (6 bases). V lost 1 base and J lost 0, with 7 bases in between. The CDR3 runs 14 residues. Germline V CDR1 and CDR2: DFQATT, SNEGSKA (reference sequence). CDR3 sequence reads: CSARGGLAKNIQYF. The CDR3, as DNA: TGCAGTGCTAGAGGGGGGCTAGCCAAAAACATTCAGTACTTC.

The chain couples TRBV6-1 to TRBJ1-6; D not certain. Germline V CDR1 and CDR2: MNHNS, SASEGT. V was clipped by 6 bases and J by 10 bases, with 13 bases between them. The CDR3 extends over 13 amino acids. CDR3 protein: CASRREVQSPLHF. The CDR3 bases are TGTGCCAGCAGGCGAGAGGTGCAGTCACCCCTCCACTTT.

The J gene is TRBJ2-2, the V gene TRBV9; D gene ambiguous. V was clipped by 0 bases and J by 5 bases, with 5 bases between them. CDR3 length equals 13 residues. Looked up from germline, CDR1 is SGDLS and CDR2 is YYNGEE. The CDR3 DNA is TGTGCCAGCAGCGTAGATGGGACCGGGGAGCTGTTTTTT. This gives the protein CASSVDGTGELFF.

The genes are TRBV10-3 and TRBJ2-7; 8 bases fit TRBD2. This CDR3 contains 15 residues. In germline, CDR1 is ENHRY, CDR2 SYGVKD. After removal of 6 bases from V and 0 bases from J, the junction contained 7 bases not matched to a gene. CDR3 sequence: CAISGTGGSSYEQYF. CDR3 sequence (DNA): TGTGCCATCAGCGGCACGGGGGGGAGCTCCTACGAGCAGTACTTC.

This clonotype was seen at least ten times. The chain recombines TRBV4-3 with TRBJ2-6, with D tentatively TRBD1 (6 bases). V was trimmed by 3 bases and J by 1 base, leaving 10 bases between them. The CDR3 covers 16 residues. Germline V CDR1 and CDR2: LGHNA, YSLEER. CDR3 protein: CASSQSTGSGANVLTF. CDR3 DNA: TGCGCCAGCAGCCAGTCAACAGGGTCTGGGGCCAACGTCCTGACTTTC.

The genes are TRBV20-1 and TRBJ2-2; D tentatively fits TRBD1 or TRBD2 (6 bases each). The CDR3 covers 15 residues. V was shortened by 7 bases and J by 4 bases, with 19 bases between the two germline ends. Per germline, CDR1 DFQATT and CDR2 SNEGSKA (reference sequence). The CDR3 DNA reads as TGCAGTGTCAGGGGCCAGAACGGGGGCACCGGGGAGCTGTTTTTT. Translated, it gives CSVRGQNGGTGELFF.

The chain recombines TRBV4-3 with TRBJ2-7; D perhaps matches TRBD1 (6 bases). Germline CDR1 LGHNA, CDR2 YSLEER. V lost 7 bases and J 7 bases, leaving 11 bases between the germline ends. The CDR3 is made up of 11 amino acids. CDR3 nucleotide sequence: TGCGCCAGCAAGTACAGGGTTGAGCAGTACTTC. Protein sequence: CASKYRVEQYF.

The table lists this clonotype with many counts. The V and J genes are TRBV10-3 and TRBJ2-3; TRBD1 matches at 10 bases. Germline V gene lookup returns CDR1 ENHRY and CDR2 SYGVKD. This CDR3 comprises 15 residues. V dropped 4 bases and J dropped 4; count of bases not matched to a gene: 5. The CDR3 DNA sequence: TGTGCCATCAGTGCCGGGACAGGGGTAGCAGATACGCAGTATTTT. This gives the protein CAISAGTGVADTQYF.

The sample holds many counts of this clonotype. The chain links TRBV28 to TRBJ2-1; no firm D call. Germline V CDR1 and CDR2: MDHEN, SYDVKM. The CDR3 contains 14 residues. Trimming stripped 3 bases from V and 8 bases from J, with 14 bases between. The CDR3 DNA follows: TGTGCCAGCAGTTTTCATACGACTCCCCATGAGCAGTTCTTC. This codes for CASSFHTTPHEQFF.

This clonotype has only a few counts. The J gene is TRBJ2-1, the V gene TRBV15, with 9 bases aligning to TRBD2. The CDR3 runs to 15 residues. The V and J ends lost 0 bases and 6 bases, in that order; junction bases with no gene match: 3. Germline lookup yields CDR1 LNHNV and CDR2 YYDKDF (reference sequence). The CDR3 coding sequence is TGTGCCACCAGCAGAGAGGCTAGCGGGGTCAATGAGCAGTTCTTC. Protein sequence: CATSREASGVNEQFF.

This sequence joins TRBV12-3 or TRBV12-4 and TRBJ2-7; 9 nucleotides match TRBD1. The CDR3 sequence is 16 residues long. V lost 5 bases and J lost 3; bases outside the gene matches: 11. The DNA of the CDR3 is TGTGCCAGCAGTCTGACGGGACAGGGAAGCTTCTACGAGCAGTACTTC. Protein sequence: CASSLTGQGSFYEQYF.

V gene TRBV30 combines with J gene TRBJ1-1; D unclear. The CDR3 extends over 12 amino acids. Trimming left V 4 bases short and J 1 base short, with 7 bases between. CDR1 and CDR2 from the germline V gene are GTSNPN and SVGIG (reference sequence). CDR3 nucleotide sequence: TGTGCCTGGAAACGGCGGAACACTGAAGCTTTCTTT. This sequence encodes CAWKRRNTEAFF.

The chain combines TRBV12-3 or TRBV12-4 with TRBJ2-5, with TRBD1 identical over 8 bases. The length of the CDR3 is 14 residues. With 2 bases clipped from V and 5 bases from J, the junction kept 4 bases outside the gene matches. Written as DNA, the CDR3 is TGTGCCAGCAGTTTACAGGGGGCGAGGGAGACCCAGTACTTC. It is translated as CASSLQGARETQYF.

This clonotype was seen many times. The CDR3 spells CASSWGFGDGTEAFF. For the CDR3, the DNA is TGTGCCAGCAGTTGGGGGTTCGGGGACGGAACTGAAGCTTTCTTT. The genes are TRBV5-5 and TRBJ1-1; the D gene is possibly TRBD1 (5 bases). Looked up from germline, CDR1 is SGHKS and CDR2 is YYEKEE (reference sequence). V was trimmed by 5 bases and J by 5 bases, leaving 19 bases between them. The CDR3 covers 15 residues.

Many counts were recorded for this clonotype. V and J are TRBV7-2 and TRBJ2-3; a weak D match, TRBD2 (6 bases). The ends were cut back, 5 bases at V and 0 bases at J, with 9 bases in the middle. The CDR3 is 14 residues long. Looked up from germline, CDR1 is SGHTA and CDR2 is FQGNSA. CDR3 in DNA: TGTGCCAGCAGCCCCGGGACTAGCACAGATACGCAGTATTTT. Encoded protein: CASSPGTSTDTQYF.

There are a few counts of this clonotype. V is TRBV12-3 or TRBV12-4 and J is TRBJ2-7, with a possible D match to TRBD1 (6 bases). The CDR3 spans 13 residues. Trimming left V 6 bases short and J 3 bases short, with 12 bases between. CDR3 in DNA: TGTGCCAGCAGCTGGACAGTAATCTACGAGCAGTACTTC. This codes for CASSWTVIYEQYF.

The chain uses TRBV4-1 and TRBJ1-2; no definite D call. Germline CDR1 is MGHRA and CDR2 is YSYEKL. CDR3 length: 14 amino acids. Trimming left V 0 bases short and J 4 bases short, with 9 bases between. Here the CDR3 DNA reads TGCGCCAGCAGCCAAGAAATAGGGTTCTATGGCTACACCTTC. Translated: CASSQEIGFYGYTF.

This clonotype was seen repeatedly, ten times or more. V usage is TRBV2 and J usage is TRBJ2-1; D gene unclear. Germline values: CDR1 SNHLY, CDR2 FYNNEI. The CDR3 spans 14 residues. Trimming removed 3 bases from V and 0 bases from J, with 6 bases in between. DNA of the CDR3: TGTGCCAGCAGTGACTGGGGCTCCTACAATGAGCAGTTCTTC. Encoded protein: CASSDWGSYNEQFF.

The rearrangement joins TRBV12-3 or TRBV12-4 to TRBJ1-2, with TRBD1 matching over 8 bases. V was clipped by 6 bases and J by 4 bases; unmatched bases: 7. This CDR3 contains 14 residues. The CDR3 DNA reads as TGTGCCAGCAGGCCACCGGGACAGGCCTATGGCTACACCTTC. Protein sequence: CASRPPGQAYGYTF.

The rearrangement uses TRBV20-1 and TRBJ1-1; tentative D call: TRBD1 (5 bases). The V end was cut by 0 bases, the J end by 6 bases, with 17 bases between. The CDR3 has 15 residues. Germline V gene data show CDR1 as DFQATT and CDR2 as SNEGSKA (reference sequence). CDR3 sequence reads: CSARDPAQGISEAFF. CDR3 sequence (DNA): TGCAGTGCTAGAGACCCCGCGCAGGGCATATCTGAAGCTTTCTTT.

This clonotype was counted only a few times. V is TRBV20-1 and J is TRBJ2-1, with unresolved D. This CDR3 has 12 residues. The ends were cut back, 0 bases at V and 7 bases at J, with 7 bases in the middle. Germline-derived CDR1 and CDR2 are DFQATT and SNEGSKA (reference sequence). The CDR3, as DNA: TGCAGTGCTAGAGATGTACGGAATGAGCAGTTCTTC. This codes for CSARDVRNEQFF.